Described below is a single T cell receptor beta chain sequence and its context. Original methodology: For nucleated cells, counts were estimated from reference gene primer amplification. Profiled with immunoSEQ multiplex PCR; TCRdb holds only in-frame clones, not every one. V and J calls and clone size follow that table, whereas D and trimming were derived from the DNA. Of some 340,000 clones listed, over 75% are singletons. The source of the sample is a study of blood T cell repertoires in COVID-19. With 4 bases removed from V and 1 base from J, the gap between germline ends came to 11 bases. Germline assignment: CDR1 SGHAT and CDR2 FQNNGV. This CDR3 spans 16 amino acids.

The sequence was obtained from a woman in her 30s who had recovered from COVID-19. The sequenced sample was PBMCs or T cells enriched from blood (not recorded which). The V and J genes are TRBV11-2 and TRBJ2-6, with D possibly TRBD1 on 6 matching bases. The CDR3 reads CASSSNRESGANVLTF. In DNA, the CDR3 is TGTGCCAGCAGCTCTAACAGGGAATCTGGGGCCAACGTCCTGACTTTC.